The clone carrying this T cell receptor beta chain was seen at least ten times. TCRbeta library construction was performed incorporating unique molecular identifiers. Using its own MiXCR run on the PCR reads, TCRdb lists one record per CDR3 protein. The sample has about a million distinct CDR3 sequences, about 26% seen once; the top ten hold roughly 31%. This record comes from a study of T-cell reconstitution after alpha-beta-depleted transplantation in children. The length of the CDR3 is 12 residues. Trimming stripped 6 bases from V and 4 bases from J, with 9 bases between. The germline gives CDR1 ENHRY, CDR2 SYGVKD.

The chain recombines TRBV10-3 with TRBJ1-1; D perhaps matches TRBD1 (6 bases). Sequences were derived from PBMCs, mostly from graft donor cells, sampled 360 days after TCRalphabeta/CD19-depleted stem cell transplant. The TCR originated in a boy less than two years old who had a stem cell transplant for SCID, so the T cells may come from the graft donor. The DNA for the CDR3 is TGTGCCATCAGGGACAGAACCACTGAAGCTTTCTTT. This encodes CAIRDRTTEAFF.